This section outlines one T cell receptor beta chain sequence together with its context. All donors qualified as healthy HIV-negative adults and had experienced no recent acute infections or vaccinations. Some clones are missing from TCRdb's copy, which holds only in-frame ones; the method was immunoSEQ multiplex PCR. Found here are 850,000 to 1,100,000 clones, 60% to 80% of them singletons; the top ten hold 0.89%. The entry originates in a study of shared clonotypes between healthy human individuals. V was clipped by 5 bases and J by 0 bases, with 14 bases between them. Germline V CDR1 and CDR2: MDHEN, SYDVKM. The CDR3 is 16 residues long.

This clonotype was obtained from a man aged 18 to 29 in good health. Some clones in this sample may be carry-over from other donors' samples. The sample taken for sequencing was memory CD4+ T cells from PBMCs. The subset here: CD45RA-negative fraction. The chain has TRBV28 and TRBJ1-5; D gene unclear. The CDR3 nucleotides are TGTGCCAGCAGTCCGTGGACGGGTCATAGCAATCAGCCCCAGCATTTT. Protein product: CASSPWTGHSNQPQHF.